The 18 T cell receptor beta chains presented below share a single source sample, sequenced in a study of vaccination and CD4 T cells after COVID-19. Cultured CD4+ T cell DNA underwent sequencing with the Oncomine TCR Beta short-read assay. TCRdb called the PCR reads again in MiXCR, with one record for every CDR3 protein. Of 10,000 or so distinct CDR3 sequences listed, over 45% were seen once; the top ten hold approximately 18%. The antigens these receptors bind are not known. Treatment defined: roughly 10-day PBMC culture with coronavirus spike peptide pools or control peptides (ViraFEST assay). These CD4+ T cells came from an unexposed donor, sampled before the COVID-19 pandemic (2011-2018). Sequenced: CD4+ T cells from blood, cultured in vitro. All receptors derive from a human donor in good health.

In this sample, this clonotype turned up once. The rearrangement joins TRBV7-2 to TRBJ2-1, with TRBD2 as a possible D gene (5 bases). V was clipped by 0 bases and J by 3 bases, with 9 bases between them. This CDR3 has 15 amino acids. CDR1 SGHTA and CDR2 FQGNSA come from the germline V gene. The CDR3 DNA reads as TGTGCCAGCAGCTTAGCGGGGAGAGACTACAATGAGCAGTTCTTC. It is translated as CASSLAGRDYNEQFF.

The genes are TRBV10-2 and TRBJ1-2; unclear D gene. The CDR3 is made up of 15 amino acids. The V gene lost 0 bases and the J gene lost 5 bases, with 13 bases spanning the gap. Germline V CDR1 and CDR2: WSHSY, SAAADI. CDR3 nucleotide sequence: TGCGCCAGCAGTGAGTCGAGAAGGGCAGCTTATGGCTACACCTTC. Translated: CASSESRRAAYGYTF.

CDR3 residues: CASSIEGTSNSPLHF. CDR3 sequence (DNA): TGTGCCAGTAGTATAGAGGGGACCTCGAATTCACCCCTCCACTTT. V and J are TRBV19 and TRBJ1-6; D is perhaps TRBD1 (5 bases). The germline CDR1 and CDR2 sequences are LNHDA and SQIVND (reference sequence). The V gene lost 0 bases and the J gene lost 7 bases, with 10 bases spanning the gap. This CDR3 contains 15 residues.

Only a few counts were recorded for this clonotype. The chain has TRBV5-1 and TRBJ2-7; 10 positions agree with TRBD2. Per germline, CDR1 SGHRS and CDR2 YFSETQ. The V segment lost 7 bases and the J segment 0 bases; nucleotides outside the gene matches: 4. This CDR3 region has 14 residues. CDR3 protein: CASAVAGGSYEQYF. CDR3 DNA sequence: TGCGCCAGCGCCGTAGCGGGGGGCTCCTACGAGCAGTACTTC. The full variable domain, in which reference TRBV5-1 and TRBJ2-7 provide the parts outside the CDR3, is KAGVTQTPRYLIKTRGQQVTLSCSPISGHRSVSWYQQTPGQGLQFLFEYFSETQRNKGNFPGRFSGRQFSNSRSEMNVSTLELGDSALYLCASAVAGGSYEQYFGPGTRLTVT.

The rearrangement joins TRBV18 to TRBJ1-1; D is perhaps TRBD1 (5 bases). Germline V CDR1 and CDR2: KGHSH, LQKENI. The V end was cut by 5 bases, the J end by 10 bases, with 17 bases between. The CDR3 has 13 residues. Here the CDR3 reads CASSVTRLGGAFF. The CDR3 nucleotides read TGTGCCAGCTCAGTGACACGACTTGGGGGAGCTTTCTTT. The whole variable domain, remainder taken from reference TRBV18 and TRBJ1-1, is NAGVMQNPRHLVRRRGQEARLRCSPMKGHSHVYWYRQLPEEGLKFMVYLQKENIIDESGMPKERFSAEFPKEGPSILRIQQVVRGDSAAYFCASSVTRLGGAFFGQGTRLTVV.

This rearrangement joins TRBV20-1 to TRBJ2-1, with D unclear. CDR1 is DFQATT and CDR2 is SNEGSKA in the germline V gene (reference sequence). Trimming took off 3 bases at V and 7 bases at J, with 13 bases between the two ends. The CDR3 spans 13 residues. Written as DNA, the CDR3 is TGCAGTGCTAGCGAGAGGCCCACAAATGAGCAGTTCTTC. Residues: CSASERPTNEQFF.

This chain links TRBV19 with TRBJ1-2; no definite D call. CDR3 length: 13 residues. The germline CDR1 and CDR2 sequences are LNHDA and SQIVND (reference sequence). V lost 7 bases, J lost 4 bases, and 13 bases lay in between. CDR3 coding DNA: TGTGCCAGTATCCCCCCGGCCGGCTATGGCTACACCTTC. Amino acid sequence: CASIPPAGYGYTF.

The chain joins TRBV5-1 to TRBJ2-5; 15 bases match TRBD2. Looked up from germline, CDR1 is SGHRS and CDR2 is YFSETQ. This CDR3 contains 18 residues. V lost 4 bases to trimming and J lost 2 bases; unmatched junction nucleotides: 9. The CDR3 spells CASSLGLAGGPGQETQYF. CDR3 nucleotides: TGCGCCAGCAGCCTCGGACTAGCGGGGGGGCCGGGTCAAGAGACCCAGTACTTC.

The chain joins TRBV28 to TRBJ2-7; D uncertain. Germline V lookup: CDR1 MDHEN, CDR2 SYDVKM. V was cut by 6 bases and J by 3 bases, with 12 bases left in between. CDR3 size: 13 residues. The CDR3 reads CASSFGRFYEQYF. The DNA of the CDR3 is TGTGCCAGCAGCTTCGGACGGTTCTACGAGCAGTACTTC.

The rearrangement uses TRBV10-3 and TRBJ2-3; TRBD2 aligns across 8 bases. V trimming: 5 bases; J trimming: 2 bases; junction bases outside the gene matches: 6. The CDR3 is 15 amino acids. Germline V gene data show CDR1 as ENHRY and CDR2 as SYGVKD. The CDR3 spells CAISFLAGTTDTQYF. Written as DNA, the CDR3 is TGTGCCATCAGTTTTTTAGCGGGAACCACAGATACGCAGTATTTT.

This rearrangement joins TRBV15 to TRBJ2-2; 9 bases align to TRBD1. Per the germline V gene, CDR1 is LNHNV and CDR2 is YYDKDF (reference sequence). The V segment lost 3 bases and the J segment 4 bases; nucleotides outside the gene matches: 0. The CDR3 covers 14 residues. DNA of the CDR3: TGTGCCACCAGCAGGGACAGGGGCACCGGGGAGCTGTTTTTT. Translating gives CATSRDRGTGELFF.

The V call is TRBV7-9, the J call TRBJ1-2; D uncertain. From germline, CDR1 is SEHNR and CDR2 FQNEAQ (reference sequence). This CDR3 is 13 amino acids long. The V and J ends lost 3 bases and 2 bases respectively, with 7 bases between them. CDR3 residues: CASSFKENYGYTF. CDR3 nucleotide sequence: TGTGCCAGCAGCTTTAAGGAGAACTATGGCTACACCTTC.

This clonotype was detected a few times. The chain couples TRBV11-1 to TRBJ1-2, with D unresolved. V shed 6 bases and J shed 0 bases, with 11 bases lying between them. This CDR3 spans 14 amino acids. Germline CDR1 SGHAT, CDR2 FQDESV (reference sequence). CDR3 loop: CASRPAGANYGYTF. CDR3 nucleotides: TGTGCCAGCAGACCCGCCGGCGCTAACTATGGCTACACCTTC.

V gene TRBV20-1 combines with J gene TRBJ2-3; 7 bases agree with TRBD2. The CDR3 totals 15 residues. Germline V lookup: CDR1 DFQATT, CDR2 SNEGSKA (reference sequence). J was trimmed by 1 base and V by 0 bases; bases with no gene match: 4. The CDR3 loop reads CSARDWAGGTDTQYF. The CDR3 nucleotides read TGCAGTGCTAGAGATTGGGCGGGGGGCACAGATACGCAGTATTTT.

In DNA form, the CDR3 reads TGCGCCAGCAGCCCAGCGGGGGCTGGGGAGACCCAGTACTTC. Translating it yields CASSPAGAGETQYF. The chain is built from TRBV10-1 and TRBJ2-5; 8 bases fit TRBD2. V was clipped by 6 bases and J by 5 bases; unmatched bases: 8. The CDR3 is 14 amino acids. CDR1 is WNHNN and CDR2 is SYGVQD in the germline V gene (reference sequence).

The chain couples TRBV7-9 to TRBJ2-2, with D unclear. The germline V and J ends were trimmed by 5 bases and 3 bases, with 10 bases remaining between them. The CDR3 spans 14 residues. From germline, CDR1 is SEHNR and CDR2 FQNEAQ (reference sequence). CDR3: CASSASPDTGELFF. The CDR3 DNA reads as TGTGCCAGCAGCGCCAGTCCCGACACCGGGGAGCTGTTTTTT.

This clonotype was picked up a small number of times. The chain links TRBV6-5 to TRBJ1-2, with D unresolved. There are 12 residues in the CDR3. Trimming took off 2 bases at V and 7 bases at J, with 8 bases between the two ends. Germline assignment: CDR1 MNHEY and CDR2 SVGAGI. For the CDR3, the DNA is TGTGCCAGCAGTTACCCTGAGGGTGGCTACACCTTC. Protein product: CASSYPEGGYTF.

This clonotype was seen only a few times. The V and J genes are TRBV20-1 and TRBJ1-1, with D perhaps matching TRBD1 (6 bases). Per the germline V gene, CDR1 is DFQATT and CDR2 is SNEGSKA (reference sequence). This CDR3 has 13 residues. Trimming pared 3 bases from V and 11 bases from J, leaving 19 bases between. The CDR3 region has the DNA TGCAGTGCTAGTCGGGGGGCCATACGAAGGGCTTTCTTT. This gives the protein CSASRGAIRRAFF.